Following are 9 T cell receptor beta chains from one sample sequenced in a study of cytomegalovirus exposure and HLA in healthy donors (dated by TCRdb to about 2017). Library generation was performed with the immunoSEQ multiplex PCR assay. This immuneACCESS table, as held by TCRdb, lists in-frame sequences with V and J called but not all clones. Of the missing ones, under half trace to an unresolved V gene in checked studies; the others have no known cause. Here the sample has around 120,000 clones; roughly 90% occur a single time. In total, the top ten clones hold more than 5% of the sample. The sequenced sample consisted of PBMCs. The source is a woman aged 18-29 years in good health and CMV-seropositive.

CDR3 sequence: CSVEASGTGRGIAKNIQYF. The CDR3 bases are TGCAGCGTTGAAGCATCCGGGACAGGAAGAGGGATAGCCAAAAACATTCAGTACTTC. V usage is TRBV29-1 and J usage is TRBJ2-4, with 8 bases aligning to TRBD1. This CDR3 has 19 amino acids. Germline values: CDR1 SQVTM, CDR2 ANQGSEA. V gave up 1 base and J gave up 0 bases; unmatched junction bases: 14.

The count of this clone is one. The chain links TRBV9 to TRBJ2-7; 8 bases align to TRBD1. Germline assignment: CDR1 SGDLS and CDR2 YYNGEE. The CDR3 is made up of 15 amino acids. The V segment lost 3 bases and the J segment 2 bases; nucleotides outside the gene matches: 7. CDR3 in amino acids: CASSATGTGTYEQYF. As DNA, the CDR3 is TGTGCCAGCAGCGCTACCGGGACAGGTACCTACGAGCAGTACTTC.

This clone was seen only a few times. The V call is TRBV11-2, the J call TRBJ1-5; no firm D call. This CDR3 comprises 15 residues. Trimming took off 2 bases at V and 4 bases at J, with 12 bases between the two ends. CDR1 is SGHAT and CDR2 is FQNNGV in the germline V gene. CDR3 DNA sequence: TGTGCCAGCAGCTTAACCAACAGCCCGAATCAGCCCCAGCATTTT. Amino acids: CASSLTNSPNQPQHF.

This clone turned up a few times. The gene calls are TRBV5-4 and TRBJ2-7; 13 bases map to TRBD2. Germline-derived CDR1 and CDR2 are SGHNT and YYREEE (reference sequence). V dropped 3 bases and J dropped 2; count of bases not matched to a gene: 2. CDR3 length equals 15 residues. The CDR3 DNA reads as TGTGCCAGCAGCTGGACTAGCGGGAGCACCTACGAGCAGTACTTC. Translation: CASSWTSGSTYEQYF.

The rearrangement joins TRBV18 to TRBJ2-7; the match to TRBD1 covers 7 bases. The CDR3 has 14 residues. V lost 6 bases to trimming and J lost 6 bases; unmatched junction nucleotides: 11. CDR1 is KGHSH and CDR2 is LQKENI in the germline V gene. CDR3 bases: TGTGCCAGCTCTCCTTCGACAGGGAGCATCGAGCAGTACTTC. Protein product: CASSPSTGSIEQYF.

The chain links TRBV5-1 to TRBJ1-1; D gene ambiguous. This CDR3 is 15 amino acids long. V shed 3 bases and J shed 3 bases, with 15 bases lying between them. Germline V CDR1 and CDR2: SGHRS, YFSETQ. Here the CDR3 DNA reads TGCGCCAGCAGCTCACGGAATTGGGGAGACACTGAAGCTTTCTTT. Its translation: CASSSRNWGDTEAFF.

The chain combines TRBV4-2 with TRBJ1-1; D call uncertain. V lost 0 bases, J lost 1 base, and 9 bases lay in between. CDR1 and CDR2 (germline): LGHNA, YNFKEQ. The CDR3 covers 15 residues. For the CDR3, the DNA is TGTGCCAGCAGCCAAGATGGCAATGCGAACACTGAAGCTTTCTTT. Encoded protein: CASSQDGNANTEAFF.

The count of this clone is one. The V and J genes are TRBV5-1 and TRBJ1-4, with 7 bases fitting TRBD1. J lost 0 bases, V lost 10 bases, and 15 bases had no gene match. The CDR3 runs 17 residues. Germline V CDR1 and CDR2: SGHRS, YFSETQ. CDR3 bases: TGCGCCGGGTCGCGGGACAGAGAATACGCAACTAATGAAAAACTGTTTTTT. This gives the protein CAGSRDREYATNEKLFF. The variable domain in full, with the rest retrieved from reference TRBV5-1 and TRBJ1-4, is KAGVTQTPRYLIKTRGQQVTLSCSPISGHRSVSWYQQTPGQGLQFLFEYFSETQRNKGNFPGRFSGRQFSNSRSEMNVSTLELGDSALYLCAGSRDREYATNEKLFFGSGTQLSVL.

The chain couples TRBV5-1 to TRBJ1-1, with 8 bases identical to TRBD1. The CDR3 is made up of 14 amino acids. The trim removed 2 bases at V and 3 bases at J, leaving 3 bases unmatched. Germline values: CDR1 SGHRS, CDR2 YFSETQ. CDR3 sequence (DNA): TGCGCCAGCAGCTTCTCGACAGGGGACACTGAAGCTTTCTTT. Translating gives CASSFSTGDTEAFF.